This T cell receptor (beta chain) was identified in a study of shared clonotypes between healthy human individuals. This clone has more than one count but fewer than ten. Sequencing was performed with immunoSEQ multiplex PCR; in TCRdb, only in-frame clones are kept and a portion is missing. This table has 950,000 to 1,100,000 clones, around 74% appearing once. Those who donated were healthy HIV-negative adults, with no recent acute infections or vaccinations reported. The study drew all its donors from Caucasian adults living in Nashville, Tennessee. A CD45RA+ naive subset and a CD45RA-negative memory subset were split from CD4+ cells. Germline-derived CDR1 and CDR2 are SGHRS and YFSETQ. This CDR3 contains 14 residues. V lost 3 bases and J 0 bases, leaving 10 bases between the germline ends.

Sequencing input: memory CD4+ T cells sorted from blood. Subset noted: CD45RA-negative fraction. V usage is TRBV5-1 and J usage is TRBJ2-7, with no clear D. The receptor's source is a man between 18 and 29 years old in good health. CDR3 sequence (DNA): TGCGCCAGCAGCTCTGAGCAGAGCTCCTACGAGCAGTACTTC. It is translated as CASSSEQSSYEQYF.